The clone carrying this T cell receptor beta chain qualifies as medium-sized. Its antigen is still unknown. The time point: sample taken at primary tumor resection. Frozen PBMC, nontumor lung or tumor provided whole RNA, which was sequenced unsorted. The sample belongs to a study of spatial heterogeneity in lung cancer. Study details: Compared with alpha-chain sequences, beta-chain sequences were consistently detected in greater numbers. Study results and limitations: Tracking of tumor mutation counts was seen in expanded intratumoral alpha and beta TCR counts. Estimated coverage of tumor T cells was approximately 7.2% for alpha and less than 15% for beta chains.

The germline V gene encodes CDR1 KGHSH and CDR2 LQKENI. Trimming pared 4 bases from V and 6 bases from J, leaving 22 bases between. This CDR3 has 18 residues. TCRdb reprocessed the 5' RACE reads via MiXCR and lists one record per CDR3 protein. Seen here are approximately 1,900 distinct CDR3 sequences, about 15% observed once, and the top ten hold about 10%. The gene calls are TRBV18 and TRBJ1-6; a possible D gene is TRBD1 (6 bases). The sequenced sample was lung tumor tissue, obtained at surgery. This receptor was identified in a male donor with early-stage non-small cell lung cancer. The CDR3 DNA reads as TGTGCCAGCTCACTTCAGGGGAACGACCGGACAGCTAATTCACCCCTCCACTTT. Translation gives CASSLQGNDRTANSPLHF.